This T cell receptor beta chain was identified during a study of cytomegalovirus exposure and HLA in healthy donors (dated by TCRdb to 2016 to 2017). Regarding the study in general: A later analysis indicated that the 120 or so validation repertoires were generated on the platform also employed for the roughly 730 repertoires of the first cohort. Along with the roughly 610-subject first cohort, a separate validation cohort of over a hundred different subjects was used. The study was designed to test whether signatures of past pathogen exposure could be identified by cataloging public T cell receptors. To predict cytomegalovirus infection status, the study combined high-throughput TCR immunosequencing, statistical association of individual TCRs with disease status, and machine learning.

To prepare the library, the immunoSEQ multiplex PCR assay was applied. The authors' pipeline ran thus. A statistical classification framework was built for diagnosing cytomegalovirus status from the catalog of TCR beta chain sequences. TCRdb provides this immuneACCESS table in a form limited to in-frame rearrangements. Some clones are lacking; in checked studies, under half of them reflect an unresolved V gene, and why the rest are absent is not known. D and trimming were read from the DNA, whereas the V and J calls and clone size are those reported in that table. The table for this sample lists some 240,000 clones; 80% to 90% of them were counted only once. The ten largest clones add up to about 2% of the sample. General findings and caveats noted by the study authors: According to the authors, the approach could potentially be generalized to other disease states and immunological phenotypes. Most TCR sequences were observed very rarely across donors, whereas some public TCRs were present in many individuals. The validation cohort had no HLA typing available for a later analysis, so co-occurrence within that cohort was assessed over all 120 or so repertoires. A later analysis found that TCRs clustered in the first cohort also tended to co-occur in the roughly 120 validation repertoires, with about 94% of cluster scores above 0. The classifier was reported to diagnose cytomegalovirus status with high specificity and sensitivity in both the original and validation cohorts. The study listed 164 TCR beta chains as associated with cytomegalovirus. In vitro tests confirmed that a few of the cytomegalovirus-associated TCR beta chains recognize cytomegalovirus antigens.

Including cysteine and phenylalanine, the CDR3 has 13 amino acids. CDR3 DNA is the only sequence kept; it has 39 bases, read in frame from the first base. The germline V and J ends show losses of 5 bases and 10 bases respectively, and no gene match explains 6 bases of the junction. From a lookup of the germline V gene (reference sequence), CDR1 and CDR2 are SGHAT and FQDESV. To note about this clone: Its antigen target is currently unknown. There are no base qualities to consult, and no much larger clone falls within one base.

The donors belonged to the validation cohort of around 130 subjects, which was separate from the approximately 700-subject first cohort. The source is a woman in her late teens or twenties in good health and CMV-seropositive. This chain is built from TRBV11-1 and TRBJ2-1, and 9 junction bases match TRBD2. Source material: PBMCs. The CDR3 amino acid sequence is: CASSPLAGSEQFF. The DNA reads as follows: TGTGCCAGCAGCCCGCTAGCGGGAAGCGAGCAGTTCTTC.